This is a list of T cell receptor beta chains from one sample in a study of shared clonotypes between healthy human individuals. Clones were sequenced by immunoSEQ multiplex PCR, and TCRdb holds only the in-frame ones, with some missing. The sample shows around 1 million clones, approximately 76% of them seen only once. Specimen: memory CD4+ T cells sorted from blood. The receptors come from a young man in good health. The CDR3 runs from the conserved cysteine through the conserved F or W. The D gene is left open where the match is weak. Size is stated for part of the rows, as once, few or many counts, or as a class when the clone is expanded.

D gene	clone size	V gene	J gene	CDR3 protein	CDR3 DNA
TRBD2	NA	TRBV11-2	TRBJ2-1	CASSSGLAGINEQFF	TGTGCCAGCAGCTCCGGACTAGCGGGGATAAATGAGCAGTTCTTC
NA	NA	TRBV5-5	TRBJ2-7	CASSLSPGLYEQYF	TGTGCCAGCAGCTTGTCCCCAGGGTTGTACGAGCAGTACTTC
TRBD1	few	TRBV2	TRBJ1-1	CASSADRVNTEAFF	TGTGCCAGCAGTGCCGACAGGGTGAACACTGAAGCTTTCTTT
NA	NA	TRBV12-5	TRBJ1-1	CASGVQRNTEAFF	TGTGCTAGTGGTGTGCAGAGAAACACTGAAGCTTTCTTT
NA	NA	TRBV9	TRBJ2-7	CASSVALGHYEQYF	TGTGCCAGCAGCGTAGCCCTGGGACACTACGAGCAGTACTTC
TRBD1	NA	TRBV15	TRBJ2-1	CATSRGDRGVNNEQFF	TGTGCCACCAGCAGGGGTGACAGGGGGGTCAACAATGAGCAGTTCTTC
TRBD2	NA	TRBV28	TRBJ2-4	CASTGGPATLAKNIQYF	TGTGCCAGCACGGGGGGGCCCGCGACCTTAGCCAAAAACATTCAGTACTTC
NA	few	TRBV7-9	TRBJ1-1	CASSLEGTLNTEAFF	TGTGCCAGCAGCTTAGAGGGCACTCTGAACACTGAAGCTTTCTTT
NA	NA	TRBV5-4	TRBJ2-5	CASSLGLRGQGTQYF	TGTGCCAGCAGCCTGGGGTTGCGGGGGCAGGGGACCCAGTACTTC
NA	few	TRBV19	TRBJ1-3	CASCAQVYLGNTIYF	TGTGCCAGCTGTGCCCAGGTTTACCTTGGAAACACCATATATTTT
NA	few	TRBV10-1	TRBJ1-2	CASRYSQSRKTYGYTF	TGCGCCAGCAGATATTCTCAATCGCGAAAGACCTATGGCTACACCTTC
NA	NA	TRBV28	TRBJ1-5	CASSLNQPQHF	TGTGCCAGCAGTCTTAATCAGCCCCAGCATTTT
NA	few	TRBV30	TRBJ2-5	CAWSPGVVGETQYF	TGTGCCTGGAGTCCAGGGGTGGTCGGGGAGACCCAGTACTTC
NA	NA	TRBV9	TRBJ2-7	CASSVEAGDSYEQYF	TGTGCCAGCAGCGTAGAGGCAGGCGACTCCTACGAGCAGTACTTC
NA	once	TRBV28	TRBJ2-5	CASTSGTGRGETQYF	TGTGCCAGCACCTCGGGGACTGGAAGGGGAGAGACCCAGTACTTC
TRBD1	NA	TRBV28	TRBJ1-4	CASRTLRATGGKGEKLFF	TGTGCCAGCAGGACTCTCCGTGCGACAGGGGGCAAAGGAGAAAAACTGTTTTTT
NA	NA	TRBV28	TRBJ1-2	CASSLIVMAYYGYTF	TGTGCCAGCAGTTTAATTGTCATGGCCTACTATGGCTACACCTTC
NA	NA	TRBV5-6	TRBJ1-2	CASSPRTVYGYTF	TGTGCCAGCAGCCCCCGGACGGTTTATGGCTACACCTTC
NA	NA	TRBV6-1	TRBJ2-5	CASSRGQGQRETQYF	TGTGCCAGCAGCCGGGGCCAGGGTCAGAGAGAGACCCAGTACTTC
TRBD1	NA	TRBV7-3	TRBJ1-1	CASSKDRGREAFF	TGTGCCAGCAGCAAGGACAGGGGCCGCGAAGCTTTCTTT
TRBD1	NA	TRBV5-1	TRBJ1-1	CASSLSRTGGAEAFF	TGCGCCAGCAGCTTGAGTAGGACAGGGGGCGCGGAAGCTTTCTTT
TRBD1	NA	TRBV19	TRBJ2-5	CASAPGQGTSQYF	TGTGCCAGCGCCCCGGGACAGGGCACGTCCCAGTACTTC
TRBD1	few	TRBV30	TRBJ1-2	CAWSVRQGANYGYTF	TGTGCCTGGAGTGTACGACAGGGGGCGAACTATGGCTACACCTTC
TRBD1	NA	TRBV7-9	TRBJ2-6	CASSLDRWGHSGANVLTF	TGTGCCAGCAGCCTGGACAGGTGGGGACACTCTGGGGCCAACGTCCTGACTTTC
TRBD2	once	TRBV10-2	TRBJ2-1	CASSSSGGGYNEQFF	TGCGCCAGCAGCTCTAGCGGGGGCGGTTACAATGAGCAGTTCTTC
NA	once	TRBV7-2	TRBJ2-5	CASSLVNTETQYF	TGTGCCAGCAGCTTAGTTAATACCGAGACCCAGTACTTC
NA	many	TRBV30	TRBJ2-3	CAWSVSGVYPTQYF	TGTGCCTGGAGTGTTTCAGGGGTCTACCCTACGCAGTATTTT
NA	NA	TRBV6-4	TRBJ1-6	CASSDSTKSPLHF	TGTGCCAGCAGTGACTCGACTAAATCACCCCTCCACTTT
NA	NA	TRBV11-2	TRBJ1-6	CASSLDPAGRRPLHF	TGTGCCAGCAGCTTAGATCCCGCAGGAAGGCGACCCCTCCACTTT
TRBD1	NA	TRBV7-9	TRBJ1-4	CASSRQGREKLFF	TGTGCCAGCAGCAGACAGGGACGGGAAAAACTGTTTTTT
TRBD1	NA	TRBV5-6	TRBJ1-1	CASSLIDGQGNTEAFF	TGTGCCAGCAGTTTGATAGATGGACAGGGTAATACTGAAGCTTTCTTT
NA	NA	TRBV10-1	TRBJ2-1	CASSDFRVVQFF	TGCGCCAGCAGTGACTTTAGAGTTGTGCAGTTCTTC
NA	NA	TRBV10-2	TRBJ1-3	CASSGSRGAGNTIYF	TGCGCCAGCAGTGGGAGTCGGGGAGCCGGAAACACCATATATTTT
TRBD2	NA	TRBV5-6	TRBJ2-6	CASRFRLATGGANVLTF	TGTGCCAGCAGGTTTAGACTAGCGACGGGAGGGGCCAACGTCCTGACTTTC
NA	NA	TRBV5-6	TRBJ2-1	CASSLGGSSSNEQFF	TGTGCCAGCAGCTTGGGGGGCTCTAGCAGCAATGAGCAGTTCTTC
TRBD1	NA	TRBV7-3	TRBJ1-2	CASSSGQGYGYTF	TGTGCCAGCAGCTCCGGACAGGGATATGGCTACACCTTC
NA	once	TRBV4-2	TRBJ2-1	CASSSQGNEQFF	TGTGCCAGCAGCTCTCAGGGAAATGAGCAGTTCTTC
NA	NA	TRBV30	TRBJ1-2	CAWSQQGPGYTF	TGTGCCTGGAGTCAACAGGGACCTGGCTACACCTTC
TRBD1	NA	TRBV5-4	TRBJ1-6	CASSGDGTGNSPLHF	TGTGCCAGCAGCGGTGACGGGACAGGGAATTCACCCCTCCACTTT